Presented here are 30 T cell receptor beta chains from one specimen sequenced in a study of blood T cells in healthy people across ages. Using a J-beta primer mix together with a sample-barcoded 5' primer, a second PCR was run for roughly 7 to 12 cycles. TCRdb called the 5' RACE reads again in MiXCR, with one record for every CDR3 protein. The sample has approximately 900,000 distinct CDR3 sequences; roughly 43% are singletons. Sequenced sample: blood. All receptors come from a young man in good health.

The rearrangement uses TRBV16 and TRBJ2-3, with 10 bases identical to TRBD1. V dropped 2 bases and J dropped 0; count of bases not matched to a gene: 5. This CDR3 contains 17 residues. From germline, CDR1 is KGHSY and CDR2 FQNENV. Here the CDR3 reads CASSQRTGGASTDTQYF. The CDR3 DNA reads as TGTGCCAGCAGCCAACGGACAGGGGGTGCGAGCACAGATACGCAGTATTTT.

In its sample, this clonotype was seen a few times. The chain employs TRBV5-1 and TRBJ1-2, with TRBD1 identical over 7 bases. From germline, CDR1 is SGHRS and CDR2 YFSETQ. This CDR3 is 15 amino acids long. V shed 3 bases, J shed 2 bases, and the junction held 7 bases outside the gene matches. The CDR3 loop is CASSSPGQSNYGYTF. The CDR3 DNA is TGCGCCAGCAGCTCACCGGGACAGTCCAACTATGGCTACACCTTC.

The J gene is TRBJ2-7, the V gene TRBV7-8; D possibly corresponds to TRBD1 (5 bases). Germline lookup yields CDR1 SGHVS and CDR2 FQNEAQ. CDR3 size: 15 residues. The V end was cut by 3 bases, the J end by 2 bases, with 14 bases between. The CDR3 coding sequence is TGTGCCAGCAGCTTTCCACAGGATGGCACCTACGAGCAGTACTTC. This translates into CASSFPQDGTYEQYF.

This clonotype was recorded many times. The junction and the germline gene differ at one end; a read error may be behind it. The CDR3 loop is CASSLGGTYNEQFF. In nucleotides, the CDR3 is TGCGCCAGCAGCTTGGGGGGGACCTACAATGAGCAGTTCTTC. The J gene is TRBJ2-1, the V gene TRBV27, with 7 bases lining up with TRBD2. The CDR3 consists of 14 residues. Germline CDR1 is MNHEY and CDR2 is SMNVEV (reference sequence).

This clonotype was recorded a few times. This chain joins TRBV2 and TRBJ2-2, with 8 bases that match TRBD1. The CDR3 sequence is 15 residues long. In germline, CDR1 is SNHLY, CDR2 FYNNEI. V was clipped by 6 bases and J by 1 base; unmatched bases: 4. Written as DNA, the CDR3 is TGTGCCAGCAGCGGTACAGGGGGGAACACCGGGGAGCTGTTTTTT. It translates to CASSGTGGNTGELFF. Supplemented by reference TRBV2 and TRBJ2-2, the full variable domain reads EPEVTQTPSHQVTQMGQEVILRCVPISNHLYFYWYRQILGQKVEFLVSFYNNEISEKSEIFDDQFSVERPDGSNFTLKIRSTKLEDSAMYFCASSGTGGNTGELFFGEGSRLTVL.

This rearrangement joins TRBV7-8 to TRBJ2-5, with D maybe TRBD2 (5 bases). This CDR3 is built from 15 residues. V was cut by 7 bases and J by 4 bases, with 19 bases left in between. Per germline, CDR1 SGHVS and CDR2 FQNEAQ. The DNA of the CDR3 is TGTGCCAGCACCCGAAGCGGCTCCACAGCAGAGACCCAGTACTTC. Translation: CASTRSGSTAETQYF.

This clonotype came up once. The rearrangement joins TRBV6-2 or TRBV6-3 to TRBJ2-7, with TRBD2 matching 10 bases. There are 17 residues in the CDR3. CDR1 is MNHEY, CDR2 SVGEGT, per germline. V shed 2 bases, J shed 7 bases, and the junction held 14 bases outside the gene matches. CDR3 coding DNA: TGTGCCAGCAGTTACGGAGCGGGGGGGAGAAACTACAATGAGCAGTACTTC. It encodes CASSYGAGGRNYNEQYF.

The J gene is TRBJ2-5, the V gene TRBV12-3 or TRBV12-4, with TRBD1 matching over 9 bases. V was clipped by 4 bases and J by 1 base; unmatched bases: 4. The CDR3 consists of 15 residues. In DNA, the CDR3 is TGTGCCAGCAGTTCTATGACAGGGGGCCAAGAGACCCAGTACTTC. Its protein product is CASSSMTGGQETQYF.

This clonotype was observed a few times. This chain connects TRBV12-3 or TRBV12-4 to TRBJ2-1; TRBD1 is a possible D gene (6 bases). This CDR3 region has 15 residues. Trimming removed 5 bases from V and 4 bases from J, with 15 bases in between. Written as DNA, the CDR3 is TGTGCCAGCAGTCCTCAAGACAGGCCTTACAATGAGCAGTTCTTC. Amino acid sequence: CASSPQDRPYNEQFF.

V and J are TRBV7-2 and TRBJ2-7; a possible D gene is TRBD2 (5 bases). Germline V gene data show CDR1 as SGHTA and CDR2 as FQGNSA. Trimming shortened V by 1 base and J by 2 bases, and 12 bases separated the two germline ends. The CDR3 has 15 amino acids. CDR3: CASSLGGFAPYEQYF. CDR3 nucleotide sequence: TGTGCCAGCAGCTTAGGAGGGTTTGCCCCCTACGAGCAGTACTTC.

The table lists this clonotype with a few counts. This chain connects TRBV3-1 to TRBJ2-1; 9 bases align to TRBD1. The V gene end was trimmed by 4 bases and the J gene end by 4 bases; junction bases not matched to a gene: 8. CDR1 is LGHDT and CDR2 is YNNKEL in the germline V gene (reference sequence). This CDR3 contains 16 residues. The CDR3 coding sequence is TGTGCCAGCAGCCCCTCGGACAGGGGTCGATACAATGAGCAGTTCTTC. As protein: CASSPSDRGRYNEQFF.

This rearrangement joins TRBV5-1 to TRBJ2-3; 8 bases map to TRBD2. This CDR3 has 17 amino acids. The V and J ends lost 1 base and 5 bases, in that order; junction bases with no gene match: 12. Germline V gene sequence: CDR1 SGHRS, CDR2 YFSETQ. The CDR3 sequence is CASSLRDRGGHGDTQYF. CDR3 nucleotides: TGCGCCAGCAGCTTGAGGGACCGGGGGGGCCATGGAGATACGCAGTATTTT.

The V and J genes are TRBV29-1 and TRBJ1-2; D uncertain. CDR3 length: 12 residues. Germline V lookup: CDR1 SQVTM, CDR2 ANQGSEA. V was pared by 6 bases and J by 2 bases, with 10 bases between. The CDR3 here is CSVLNGNYGYTF. In nucleotides, the CDR3 is TGCAGCGTCCTAAATGGAAACTATGGCTACACCTTC.

J is TRBJ2-7 and V is TRBV6-4; tentatively, D is TRBD2 (7 bases). The DNA end is a closer match to TRBJ2-5, so the J assignment may be wrong. CDR1 is MRHNA, CDR2 SNTAGT, per germline. The CDR3 totals 16 residues. CDR3 in DNA: TGTGCCAGCAGTGTCCTCGAGGGGGGGGCCATTAAGACCCAGTACTTC. Residues: CASSVLEGGAIKTQYF.

This sequence joins TRBV20-1 and TRBJ1-1, with D maybe TRBD1 (5 bases). Germline CDR1 is DFQATT and CDR2 is SNEGSKA (reference sequence). Trimming cost V 0 bases and J 3 bases, with 14 bases left between them. CDR3 size: 15 residues. DNA of the CDR3: TGCAGTGCTAGAGATTTTGCGGGGGAGGACACTGAAGCTTTCTTT. Protein sequence: CSARDFAGEDTEAFF.

In its sample, this clonotype was seen a few times. The rearrangement links TRBV4-1 to TRBJ2-7, with D perhaps TRBD1 or TRBD2 (5 bases each). Germline V gene lookup returns CDR1 MGHRA and CDR2 YSYEKL. The CDR3 sequence is 15 residues long. Trimming shortened V by 1 base and J by 5 bases, and 15 bases separated the two germline ends. CDR3 bases: TGCGCCAGCAGCCAAGGACGAGGGACCGGGAACGAGCAGTACTTC. Amino acid sequence: CASSQGRGTGNEQYF.

The chain employs TRBV2 and TRBJ2-7; D may correspond to TRBD1 or TRBD2 (5 bases each). The length of the CDR3 is 15 residues. The germline CDR1 and CDR2 sequences are SNHLY and FYNNEI. V was shortened by 5 bases and J by 3 bases, with 17 bases between the two germline ends. The DNA for the CDR3 is TGTGCCAGCAGTTTTTCGGGACCTTTGGGCTACGAGCAGTACTTC. This translates into CASSFSGPLGYEQYF.

The rearrangement links TRBV5-1 to TRBJ2-5; 7 bases are a match to TRBD1. Germline-derived CDR1 and CDR2 are SGHRS and YFSETQ. Trimming cost V 0 bases and J 0 bases; bases outside gene matches: 5. The CDR3 consists of 16 residues. The CDR3 DNA sequence: TGCGCCAGCAGCTTGGCTGGGACAGCTAACCAAGAGACCCAGTACTTC. Its protein product is CASSLAGTANQETQYF. The whole variable domain, remainder taken from reference TRBV5-1 and TRBJ2-5, is KAGVTQTPRYLIKTRGQQVTLSCSPISGHRSVSWYQQTPGQGLQFLFEYFSETQRNKGNFPGRFSGRQFSNSRSEMNVSTLELGDSALYLCASSLAGTANQETQYFGPGTRLLVL.

The chain is built from TRBV9 and TRBJ2-5, with 7 bases that match TRBD2. Germline V gene data show CDR1 as SGDLS and CDR2 as YYNGEE. The length of the CDR3 is 14 residues. V lost 2 bases and J lost 4; bases outside the gene matches: 5. CDR3: CASSVLPGGETQYF. CDR3 bases: TGTGCCAGCAGCGTCCTACCGGGAGGAGAGACCCAGTACTTC.

This clonotype occurred once. The genes are TRBV3-1 and TRBJ1-2, with a tentative D call TRBD1 (5 bases). The CDR3 runs to 15 residues. V was clipped by 0 bases and J by 6 bases, with 14 bases between them. Germline V lookup: CDR1 LGHDT, CDR2 YNNKEL (reference sequence). CDR3 DNA: TGTGCCAGCAGCCAAGACCCGGGGGGACGGAATGGCTACACCTTC. Protein product: CASSQDPGGRNGYTF.

This clonotype was recorded a few times. The rearrangement joins TRBV7-2 to TRBJ2-1; D gene unclear. Per the germline V gene, CDR1 is SGHTA and CDR2 is FQGNSA. V was trimmed by 5 bases and J by 9 bases, leaving 8 bases between them. The CDR3 loop spans 11 amino acids. This CDR3 reads CASSQYGEQFF. CDR3 sequence (DNA): TGTGCCAGCAGCCAGTACGGTGAGCAGTTCTTC.

This clonotype was observed a handful of times. The chain combines TRBV4-2 with TRBJ2-1, with D uncertain. The CDR3 has 13 amino acids. Germline values: CDR1 LGHNA, CDR2 YNFKEQ. The V end was cut by 0 bases, the J end by 7 bases, with 7 bases between. The CDR3 DNA is TGTGCCAGCAGCCAAGATAAATCGAATGAGCAGTTCTTC. This encodes CASSQDKSNEQFF.

V and J are TRBV5-1 and TRBJ2-4; TRBD2 matches at 7 bases. Germline V gene sequence: CDR1 SGHRS, CDR2 YFSETQ. V lost 4 bases to trimming and J lost 4 bases; unmatched junction nucleotides: 11. This CDR3 has 16 amino acids. The DNA for the CDR3 is TGCGCCAGCAGCCTCGGACCAGCGGGGAGTAAAAACATTCAGTACTTC. Translated, it gives CASSLGPAGSKNIQYF.

This clonotype has only a few counts. This chain links TRBV18 with TRBJ2-7; no clear D. The J call is uncertain, as TRBJ2-5 better fits the DNA end. Germline loops: CDR1 KGHSH, CDR2 LQKENI. The CDR3 spans 11 residues. CDR3 sequence reads: CASSPVETQYF. In DNA form, the CDR3 reads TGTGCCAGCTCACCAGTGGAGACCCAGTACTTC.

The chain carries TRBV20-1 and TRBJ2-1; 11 nucleotides line up with TRBD1. The germline CDR1 and CDR2 sequences are DFQATT and SNEGSKA (reference sequence). Germline trimming cut 0 bases from V and 4 bases from J; bases unmatched to any gene: 5. CDR3 length: 16 amino acids. The CDR3 loop is CSARDRTGGGYNEQFF. The CDR3, as DNA: TGCAGTGCTAGAGATCGGACAGGGGGCGGTTACAATGAGCAGTTCTTC.

In this sample, this clonotype turned up a few times. The chain links TRBV12-3 or TRBV12-4 to TRBJ1-4; perhaps TRBD1 as D (6 bases). V was shortened by 5 bases and J by 10 bases, with 20 bases between the two germline ends. The length of the CDR3 is 15 residues. The CDR3 is CASSHDRPPAGKLFF. For the CDR3, the DNA is TGTGCCAGCAGTCACGACAGGCCTCCCGCCGGAAAACTGTTTTTT.

The V and J genes are TRBV12-3 or TRBV12-4 and TRBJ1-2, with 7 positions matching TRBD1. This CDR3 spans 14 amino acids. V trimming: 6 bases; J trimming: 4 bases; junction bases outside the gene matches: 8. The CDR3 is CASSTQGFAYGYTF. CDR3 sequence (DNA): TGTGCCAGCAGCACACAGGGGTTCGCCTATGGCTACACCTTC.

This clonotype has ten or more counts. The chain employs TRBV7-9 and TRBJ2-1; 7 bases are a match to TRBD1. J gave up 3 bases and V 2 bases, and 4 bases lay outside the gene matches. The germline V gene has CDR1 SEHNR and CDR2 FQNEAQ (reference sequence). CDR3 size: 15 residues. The CDR3: CASSLPGTDYNEQFF. For the CDR3, the DNA is TGTGCCAGCAGCTTACCCGGGACAGACTACAATGAGCAGTTCTTC.

This clonotype was found a few times. This chain joins TRBV5-1 and TRBJ2-3; no reliable D call. The V gene's germline CDR1 is SGHRS and CDR2 YFSETQ. V lost 0 bases and J lost 3, with 8 bases in between. The CDR3 has 14 amino acids. The CDR3 region has the DNA TGCGCCAGCAGCTTGGCGATCTCGACAGATACGCAGTATTTT. It is translated as CASSLAISTDTQYF.

The chain is built from TRBV28 and TRBJ1-1; TRBD1 aligns across 9 bases. The V and J ends lost 5 bases and 0 bases, in that order; junction bases with no gene match: 7. This CDR3 is built from 16 residues. The germline V gene has CDR1 MDHEN and CDR2 SYDVKM. CDR3 sequence (DNA): TGTGCCAGCAGTCTGGAACAGGGGGCTTTGAACACTGAAGCTTTCTTT. Translating gives CASSLEQGALNTEAFF.